This is a list of T cell receptor beta chains from one sample in a study of blood T cell repertoires in COVID-19. The method was immunoSEQ multiplex PCR; TCRdb's version includes in-frame clones alone and lacks a portion of them. The sample contains roughly 110,000 clones, about 85% of which appear only once. The sample consisted of peripheral blood. These receptors were taken from a woman aged 60-75 years with COVID-19, enrolled during active disease. CDR3s include the opening cysteine and the closing phenylalanine or tryptophan. A D gene is named only where the DNA matches it firmly. Size is stated for part of the rows, as once, few or many counts, or as a class when the clone is expanded.

>TRBD1|TRBJ2-7|-|TRBV27
TGTGCCAGCAGATCCCCGGGACAGCTCTCCTACGAGCAGTACTTC
CASRSPGQLSYEQYF
>-|TRBJ1-2|few|TRBV4-3
TGCGCCAGCGAACAATCAGTAGGAACGGGGGGAGATGGCTACACCTTC
CASEQSVGTGGDGYTF
>-|TRBJ1-1|-|TRBV7-9
TGTGCCAGCAGCTTAGGGACAGAGAACACTGAAGCTTTCTTT
CASSLGTENTEAFF
>TRBD1|TRBJ1-2|-|TRBV7-9
TGTGCCAGCAGCTTAGGAGGAATCGACAGGGCCTCCGGCTACACCTTC
CASSLGGIDRASGYTF
>-|TRBJ2-1|-|TRBV27
TGTGCCAGCAGTAGAGCTGGTGAGCAGTTCTTC
CASSRAGEQFF
>-|TRBJ2-7|-|TRBV5-6
TGTGCCAGCAGCCCAACCTGGACAGGAGGGGAGCAGTACTTC
CASSPTWTGGEQYF
>-|TRBJ1-2|-|TRBV5-1
TGCGCCAGCACGTCCAGGGGTGATGACTATGGCTACACCTTC
CASTSRGDDYGYTF
>TRBD1|TRBJ2-7|-|TRBV9
TGTGCCAGCAGCGTGGGACAGGGGGCAGCCTACGAGCAGTACTTC
CASSVGQGAAYEQYF
>TRBD2|TRBJ2-7|-|TRBV5-1
TGCGCCAGCAGCTTGATTCCTAGCGGGGGGCTCGAGCAGTACTTC
CASSLIPSGGLEQYF
>-|TRBJ1-3|-|TRBV3-1/TRBV3-2
TGTGCCAGCAGCCAAGAGTGGGGGGTAGGACCTGGAAACACCATATATTTT
CASSQEWGVGPGNTIYF
>-|TRBJ2-7|-|TRBV24-1
TGTGCCACCACCTCTAGTGGGAGAGGCTCCTACGAGCAGTACTTC
CATTSSGRGSYEQYF
>TRBD1|TRBJ2-5|-|TRBV5-1
TGCGCCAGCAGCCCAGGGACAGGAGAGACCCAGTACTTC
CASSPGTGETQYF
>TRBD1|TRBJ1-6|-|TRBV5-1
TGCGCCAGCAGCTTGGCCATCAGGACAGGCGATAATTCACCCCTCCACTTT
CASSLAIRTGDNSPLHF
>-|TRBJ1-3|once|TRBV5-8
TGTGCCAGCAGCTTGTATATAGGAGGGTTAAACACCATATATTTT
CASSLYIGGLNTIYF
>TRBD1|TRBJ1-2|-|TRBV6-5
TGTGCCAGCTTGGGACAGGGGCGTCGAGGCTACACCTTC
CASLGQGRRGYTF
>-|TRBJ1-1|-|TRBV7-9
TGTGCCAGCAGCCTAAACATGGGGGGAGCCACTGAAGCTTTCTTT
CASSLNMGGATEAFF
>-|TRBJ2-1|-|TRBV5-1
TGCGCCAGCAGCTCACAGGGTGAGGGTCGTTTCGATGAGCAGTTCTTC
CASSSQGEGRFDEQFF
>TRBD2|TRBJ2-3|-|TRBV27
TGTGCCAGCAGTCAAAGCGGGATCCGCACAGATACGCAGTATTTT
CASSQSGIRTDTQYF
>-|TRBJ1-1|-|TRBV12-5
TGTGCTAGTGGTTTGGGGGGCATGGCTGAAGCTTTCTTT
CASGLGGMAEAFF
>TRBD2|TRBJ2-7|-|TRBV7-9
TGTGCCAGCAGCCCGGGGACTAGCGGGGGCTACGAGCAGTACTTC
CASSPGTSGGYEQYF
>-|TRBJ1-2|-|TRBV5-6
TGTGCCAGCAGCTTGGGGCAGGGGCCCTCCTATGGCTACACCTTC
CASSLGQGPSYGYTF
>-|TRBJ1-4|-|TRBV5-4
TGTGCCAGCAGCTTGGGACACTCAACTAATGAAAAACTGTTTTTT
CASSLGHSTNEKLFF
>TRBD2|TRBJ2-3|-|TRBV29-1
TGCAGCGTTGGAGCCGGGGGGGCGGTAGCAGATACGCAGTATTTT
CSVGAGGAVADTQYF
>TRBD2|TRBJ2-1|few|TRBV4-2
TGTGCCAGCAGCCAAAGGTCACTAGCGGGCAATGAGCAGTTCTTC
CASSQRSLAGNEQFF
>-|TRBJ2-2|-|TRBV4-2
TGTGCCAGCAGCCAAGTTCGGCGGGGAACCGGGGAGCTGTTTTTT
CASSQVRRGTGELFF
>TRBD1|TRBJ1-5|few|TRBV7-2
TGTGCCAGCAGCTTCCGGGACAGGGTCAATCAGCCCCAGCATTTT
CASSFRDRVNQPQHF
>TRBD2|TRBJ2-1|-|TRBV7-2
TGTGCCAGCAGCCCGACTAGCGGGGGCTTCAATGAGCAGTTCTTC
CASSPTSGGFNEQFF
>-|TRBJ1-2|-|TRBV4-1
TGCGCCAGCAGCCAAACTTATGGTAACTATGGCTACACCTTC
CASSQTYGNYGYTF
>TRBD1|TRBJ1-2|once|TRBV7-2
TGTGCCAGCAGCTTAGGTTTCGGCCAGGGGGGTGGCTACACCTTC
CASSLGFGQGGGYTF
>TRBD1|TRBJ1-1|-|TRBV29-1
TGCAGCGTTGAGATCGGACAGGGGGTCGCTGAAGCTTTCTTT
CSVEIGQGVAEAFF
>TRBD1|TRBJ1-1|-|TRBV5-4
TGTGCCAGCAGCTGGACAGGGGGCACTGAAGCTTTCTTT
CASSWTGGTEAFF
>-|TRBJ2-3|few|TRBV11-1
TGTGCCAGCAACTCCCCGTCCGATACGCAGTATTTT
CASNSPSDTQYF
>-|TRBJ2-7|-|TRBV4-3
TGCGCCAGCAGCCATCTAGGGGGGACAGCCTACGAGCAGTACTTC
CASSHLGGTAYEQYF
>-|TRBJ1-3|-|TRBV9
TGTGCCAGCAGCCCCCGGGACAAGGCTTCCTCTGGAAACACCATATATTTT
CASSPRDKASSGNTIYF
>-|TRBJ1-2|-|TRBV6-2/TRBV6-3
TGTGCCAGCAGTAACTATATCAGAGGTGGCTACACCTTC
CASSNYIRGGYTF
>-|TRBJ2-1|-|TRBV7-2
TGTGCCAGCAGTTTTTCGGGACAAGACTACAATGAGCAGTTCTTC
CASSFSGQDYNEQFF
>TRBD1|TRBJ1-2|-|TRBV7-8
TGTGCCAGCAGCCGCGGAGGGGGCTTAGGCTACACCTTC
CASSRGGGLGYTF
>TRBD1|TRBJ1-2|-|TRBV2
TGTGCCAGCAGTACCCGACAGGGGGGCGCCTATGGCTACACCTTC
CASSTRQGGAYGYTF
>-|TRBJ1-2|few|TRBV9
TGTGCCAGCAGCGTAACATCCACCCACTATGGCTACACCTTC
CASSVTSTHYGYTF
>TRBD1|TRBJ1-4|once|TRBV7-9
TGTGCCAGCAGACCCGGGACAGGGGCCGCCCTCGCAACTAATGAAAAACTGTTTTTT
CASRPGTGAALATNEKLFF
>TRBD1|TRBJ1-5|-|TRBV7-9
TGTGCCAGCAGCTCCGTAGGACAGGGGAACAATCAGCCCCAGCATTTT
CASSSVGQGNNQPQHF
>-|TRBJ1-1|-|TRBV6-4
TGTGCCAGCAGGGGGGGGACTGAAGCTTTCTTT
CASRGGTEAFF
>-|TRBJ2-2|-|TRBV2
TGTGCCAGCAGCTCAATGGGACACCCCACCGGGGAGCTGTTTTTT
CASSSMGHPTGELFF
>TRBD1|TRBJ2-3|-|TRBV11-2
TGTGCCAGCAGCTCGACAGGGTGGACAGATACGCAGTATTTT
CASSSTGWTDTQYF
>TRBD2|TRBJ2-5|-|TRBV5-1
TGCGCCAGCAGCTTGGAGGCTAGCGGGGGGCAAGAGACCCAGTACTTC
CASSLEASGGQETQYF
>TRBD1|TRBJ2-7|-|TRBV24-1
TGTGCCACGAGTCGGGACAGACTTTACGAGCAGTACTTC
CATSRDRLYEQYF
>TRBD1|TRBJ2-5|-|TRBV2
TGTGCCAGCAGTTGGGACAGGGAGTACCAAGAGACCCAGTACTTC
CASSWDREYQETQYF
>-|TRBJ1-1|-|TRBV7-9
TGTGCCAGCAGCTTGGGGCCGACGGAAGCTTTCTTT
CASSLGPTEAFF
>TRBD1|TRBJ2-7|few|TRBV3-1/TRBV3-2
TGTGCCAGCAGCCGGCCGGGACAGGGGCAAGGAGAGCAGTACTTC
CASSRPGQGQGEQYF
>-|TRBJ1-1|-|TRBV11-2
TGTGCCAGCAGCCGAAACATGAACACTGAAGCTTTCTTT
CASSRNMNTEAFF
>TRBD2|TRBJ2-5|-|TRBV3-1/TRBV3-2
TGTGCCAGCAGCCAGGGTAGCGGGGGAAACCAAGAGACCCAGTACTTC
CASSQGSGGNQETQYF
>-|TRBJ1-2|-|TRBV7-9
TGTGCCAGCAGCCCAATGGCGGGGCCCAACTATGGCTACACCTTC
CASSPMAGPNYGYTF
>-|TRBJ2-2|-|TRBV5-1
TGCGCCAGCAACCAACGCGAGACAGCGAACACCGGGGAGCTGTTTTTT
CASNQRETANTGELFF